This T cell receptor beta chain emerged from a study of graft-versus-host responses after intestinal transplantation. Overall study findings and caveats: GvH clones detected in recipient marrow included some appearing first in ileum or blood.

The assay was immunoSEQ multiplex PCR, and TCRdb's table has in-frame clones only and misses some. The data hold some 8,200 clones, with roughly 75% observed a single time. The CDR3 sequence is 12 residues long. Germline V CDR1 and CDR2: SGHAT, FQNNGV. V was pared by 5 bases and J by 4 bases, with 6 bases between. Remarks on this clone: Its antigen is unidentified.

Tissue processing of the graft released intraepithelial and lamina propria lymphocytes from it. This clonotype was sampled from a human patient who received an intestinal transplant, so some T cells may come from the graft donor. The input for sequencing was ileum tissue, taken approximately 220 days after intestinal transplant. This chain connects TRBV11-2 to TRBJ1-3; no clear D gene. The chain's CDR3 is CASSPLGNTIYF. DNA for the CDR3: TGTGCCAGCAGCCCACTCGGAAACACCATATATTTT.